This T cell receptor beta chain is drawn from a study of cytomegalovirus exposure and HLA in healthy donors. This PCR relied on a set of 60 Vbeta primers and 13 Jbeta primers. Assay used: immunoSEQ multiplex PCR; TCRdb lists only in-frame clones, some missing. The sample includes around 64,000 clones, 60% to 80% seen only once; the top ten take 22%. Germline CDR1 is LNHDA and CDR2 is SQIVND (reference sequence). The CDR3 has 12 amino acids. The V end lost 9 bases, the J end lost 3 bases, and 11 bases lay between the germline ends. The sample comprised PBMCs. The TCR comes from a woman in her twenties or thirties in good health and CMV-seropositive. V gene TRBV19 combines with J gene TRBJ2-5; a weak D match, TRBD2 (5 bases). CDR3 region: CASTDSKETQYF. CDR3 nucleotide sequence: TGTGCCAGCACGGACTCGAAAGAGACCCAGTACTTC.